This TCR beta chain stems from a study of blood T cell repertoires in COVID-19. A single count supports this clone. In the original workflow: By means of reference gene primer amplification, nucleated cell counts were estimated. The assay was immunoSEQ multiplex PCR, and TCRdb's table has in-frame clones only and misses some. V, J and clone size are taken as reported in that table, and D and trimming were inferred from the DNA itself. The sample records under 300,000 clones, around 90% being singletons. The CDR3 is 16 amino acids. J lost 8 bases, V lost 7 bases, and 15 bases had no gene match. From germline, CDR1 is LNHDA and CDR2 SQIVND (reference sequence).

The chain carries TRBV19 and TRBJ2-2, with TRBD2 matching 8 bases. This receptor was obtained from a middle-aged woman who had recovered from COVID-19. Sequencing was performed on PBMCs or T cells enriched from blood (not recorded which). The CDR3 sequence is CASTRIAGPQPGELFF. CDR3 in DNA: TGTGCCAGTACCCGAATAGCGGGACCTCAACCGGGGGAGCTGTTTTTT.